The sequence of this TCR beta chain was determined in a study of T-cell reconstitution after alpha-beta-depleted transplantation in children. For this clonotype: This sequence may be a read error, since a much larger clone differs from it by one base. This CDR3 is missing its conserved last phenylalanine or tryptophan, likely due to a read error.

V lost 4 bases, J lost 2 bases, and 12 bases lay in between. CDR1 and CDR2 (germline): SGHDT, YYEEEE. The CDR3 is 14 amino acids. A library of TCRbeta sequences, prepared with unique molecular identifiers, was generated. Each CDR3 protein is one row after TCRdb ran MiXCR on the PCR reads. The data show about 610,000 distinct CDR3 sequences, 10% to 13% seen once. The clonotype comes from a human donor who donated a stem cell graft to a child with acute myeloid leukemia. This chain links TRBV5-6 with TRBJ1-2; D unclear. Source: PBMCs from the stem cell graft donor, taken from the stem cell graft. The CDR3 sequence is CASSSTQENYGYTC. The CDR3 DNA reads TGTGCCAGCAGCAGCACTCAGGAGAACTATGGCTACACCTGC.